This T cell receptor (beta chain) was sequenced during a study of shared clonotypes between healthy human individuals. Across the study: A couple of women and a few men aged 18 to 49 made up the donors. Study-wide findings and caveats: Around 5% was the fraction of naive CD4 clonotypes found shared across four donors.

CD45RO-negative cells were positively selected for CCR7, leaving out terminally differentiated effector memory CD45RA+ cells. The CDR3 runs 16 residues. V lost 4 bases, J lost 0 bases, and 9 bases stayed unmatched. Germline V gene sequence: CDR1 SNHLY, CDR2 FYNNEI. With regard to this clone: What it recognizes is unknown.

Replicate PCRs run on sorted subsets employed around 200 ng DNA, approximately 30,000 T cell genomes. The data were produced by immunoSEQ multiplex PCR, yet TCRdb's version contains in-frame clones alone and is incomplete. Here the sample spans approximately 2,200,000 clones, around 93% being singletons. The chain combines TRBV2 with TRBJ2-7; 7 bases align to TRBD2. Material for sequencing was naive CD8+ T cells from PBMCs. The source is a man aged 18 to 30 in good health. Some clones in this sample may be carry-over from other donors' samples. This CDR3 is CASSGSLAATSYEQYF. The CDR3 bases are TGTGCCAGCAGTGGGTCCCTAGCGGCGACCTCCTACGAGCAGTACTTC.